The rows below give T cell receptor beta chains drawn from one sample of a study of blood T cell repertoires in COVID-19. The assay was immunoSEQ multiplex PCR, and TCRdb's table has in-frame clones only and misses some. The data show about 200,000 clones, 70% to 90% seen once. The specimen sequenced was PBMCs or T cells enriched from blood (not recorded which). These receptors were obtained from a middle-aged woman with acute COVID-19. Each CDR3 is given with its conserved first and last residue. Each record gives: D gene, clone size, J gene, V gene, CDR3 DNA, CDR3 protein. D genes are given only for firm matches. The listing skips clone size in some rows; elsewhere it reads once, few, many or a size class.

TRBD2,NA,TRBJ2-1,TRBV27,TGTGCCAGCAGCCCCGGGACTAGCGGATACAATGAGCAGTTCTTC,CASSPGTSGYNEQFF
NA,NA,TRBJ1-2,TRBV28,TGTGCCAGCAGAACCCGGGGGGTTGACACCTTC,CASRTRGVDTF
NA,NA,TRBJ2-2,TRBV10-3,TGTGCCATCAGTGAGTCCGGAACAGGAATAAACACCGGGGAGCTGTTTTTT,CAISESGTGINTGELFF
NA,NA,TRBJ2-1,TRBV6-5,TGTGCCAGCAGTAGGACAGACAATGAGCAGTTCTTC,CASSRTDNEQFF
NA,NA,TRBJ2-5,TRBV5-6,TGTGCCAGCAGTCTAGTGGGAGATGGCGAAGAGACCCAGTACTTC,CASSLVGDGEETQYF
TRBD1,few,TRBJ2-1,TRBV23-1,TGCGCCAGCTGGAGAGACAGGGGGCGATACAATGAGCAGTTCTTC,CASWRDRGRYNEQFF
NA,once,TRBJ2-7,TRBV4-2,TGTGCCAGCAGCCCCGGCGGGCTTTTCTCCTACGAGCAGTACTTC,CASSPGGLFSYEQYF
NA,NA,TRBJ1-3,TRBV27,TGTGCCAGCTGCCGGGGGTTCCCGTCTGGGTCTGGAAACACCATATATTTT,CASCRGFPSGSGNTIYF
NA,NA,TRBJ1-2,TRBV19,TGTGCCAGTAATAATGGTGGCGGCTACACCTTC,CASNNGGGYTF
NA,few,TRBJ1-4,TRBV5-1,TGCGCCAGCAGCCCCACGCCAGGGGCCGGGGAAAAACTGTTTTTT,CASSPTPGAGEKLFF
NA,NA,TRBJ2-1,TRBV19,TGTGCCAGTAGTAATCGACGGGACTCCAATGAGCAGTTCTTC,CASSNRRDSNEQFF
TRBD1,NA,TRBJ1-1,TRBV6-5,TGTGCCAGCAGGGACAGGACGAACACTGAAGCTTTCTTT,CASRDRTNTEAFF
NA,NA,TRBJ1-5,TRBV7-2,TGTGCCAGCAGCGTCCCGGGATCAGGGGGCAATCAGCCCCAGCATTTT,CASSVPGSGGNQPQHF
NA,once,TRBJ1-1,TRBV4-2,TGTGCCAGCAGCCAAGCAGGGGCTCGGAGTGAAGCTTTCTTT,CASSQAGARSEAFF
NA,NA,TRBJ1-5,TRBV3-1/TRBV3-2,TGTGCCAGCAGCCTGGGCCAAACTAGGAATCAGCCCCAGCATTTT,CASSLGQTRNQPQHF
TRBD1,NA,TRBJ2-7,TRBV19,TGTGCCAGTAGTACGTCGACAGGGGGCGCTTACCACGAGCAGTACTTC,CASSTSTGGAYHEQYF
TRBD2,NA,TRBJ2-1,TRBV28,TGTGCCAGCAGTAAACCCGGGACTAGTAGTCTCTTC,CASSKPGTSSLF
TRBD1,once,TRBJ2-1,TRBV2,TGTGCCAGCAGGATAGACAGGGGCTCCTACAATGAGCAGTTCTTC,CASRIDRGSYNEQFF